The 27 T cell receptor beta chains in this list originate from one sample, sequenced in a study of radiotherapy plus CTLA-4 blockade in lung cancer. Libraries were prepared by immunoSEQ multiplex PCR; TCRdb keeps only in-frame clonotypes and omits some of them. The table records roughly 110,000 clones, around 85% of them present only once. Material: peripheral blood, obtained from a patient treated with radiotherapy plus ipilimumab. These receptors all stem from a human donor with non-small cell lung cancer that progressed on radiotherapy plus ipilimumab. Some clones in this sample may be carry-over from other donors' samples.

J is TRBJ1-2 and V is TRBV5-6, with D hard to call. Germline CDR1 reads SGHDT; CDR2 reads YYEEEE. The CDR3 covers 11 residues. The ends were cut back, 1 base at V and 6 bases at J, with 4 bases in the middle. CDR3: CASSLYDGYTF. In DNA form, the CDR3 reads TGTGCCAGCAGCTTGTACGATGGCTACACCTTC.

The chain has TRBV5-6 and TRBJ1-4; D is unclear. CDR3 length: 15 amino acids. Germline V gives CDR1 SGHDT, CDR2 YYEEEE. Trimming pared 0 bases from V and 2 bases from J, leaving 8 bases between. CDR3 region: CASSLEQYTNEKLFF. The CDR3 DNA sequence: TGTGCCAGCAGCTTGGAACAGTACACTAATGAAAAACTGTTTTTT.

The genes are TRBV11-3 and TRBJ2-7, with TRBD1 matching 9 bases. V trimming: 6 bases; J trimming: 0 bases; junction bases outside the gene matches: 6. Germline V lookup: CDR1 SGHNT, CDR2 YENEEA. The CDR3 is made up of 15 amino acids. The CDR3 DNA is TGTGCCAGCAGTACCGGGACAGGGTTCTCCTACGAGCAGTACTTC. Translated: CASSTGTGFSYEQYF.

This clone was detected once. J is TRBJ1-2 and V is TRBV4-1; D unclear. CDR3 length: 15 amino acids. Germline V lookup: CDR1 MGHRA, CDR2 YSYEKL. Trimming took 0 bases from V and 8 from J, leaving 16 bases between them. In DNA form, the CDR3 reads TGCGCCAGCAGCCAAGATATGACAACAGCGGAAGGCTACACCTTC. It encodes CASSQDMTTAEGYTF.

The chain uses TRBV27 and TRBJ1-2, with a weak D call TRBD1 (6 bases). The CDR3 covers 14 residues. Germline V gene sequence: CDR1 MNHEY, CDR2 SMNVEV (reference sequence). V was clipped by 0 bases and J by 3 bases, with 8 bases between them. DNA for the CDR3: TGTGCCAGCAGTTTATCGGGGGCTTACTATGGCTACACCTTC. Its translation is CASSLSGAYYGYTF.

The CDR3 DNA is TGTGCCAGCAGCGTATCCCCGGGGGAATCCTACGAGCAGTACTTC. It yields the protein CASSVSPGESYEQYF. The V gene is TRBV9, the J gene TRBJ2-7; tentative D call: TRBD2 (6 bases). Germline V lookup: CDR1 SGDLS, CDR2 YYNGEE. The CDR3 sequence is 15 residues long. Trimming stripped 1 base from V and 1 base from J, with 12 bases between.

A note on this clone: Other nucleotide sequences in the sample specify the same CDR3. The chain carries TRBV5-1 and TRBJ2-1; tentative D call: TRBD1 (6 bases). This CDR3 is built from 12 residues. Trimming pared 2 bases from V and 6 bases from J, leaving 6 bases between. Per the germline V gene, CDR1 is SGHRS and CDR2 is YFSETQ. CDR3 protein: CASSLQGNEQFF. Here the CDR3 DNA reads TGCGCCAGCAGCTTACAGGGCAATGAGCAGTTCTTC.

The rearrangement joins TRBV11-1 to TRBJ2-7, with 8 bases that match TRBD1. The junction had 15 bases not matched to a gene; V was cut back by 2 bases and J by 3 bases. This CDR3 contains 18 residues. Germline V lookup: CDR1 SGHAT, CDR2 FQDESV (reference sequence). The CDR3 loop is CASSLQGAVIGTLYEQYF. The CDR3 DNA reads TGTGCCAGCAGCTTACAGGGGGCGGTGATCGGCACTCTCTACGAGCAGTACTTC.

The V call is TRBV7-2, the J call TRBJ2-3, with D perhaps being TRBD1 or TRBD2 (5 bases each). V lost 2 bases, J lost 4 bases, and 13 bases lay in between. Germline CDR1 and CDR2: SGHTA and FQGNSA. The CDR3 is 15 residues long. The CDR3 nucleotides are TGTGCCAGCAGCTTATTCGGGCAGGGAGCAGATACGCAGTATTTT. This translates into CASSLFGQGADTQYF. Based on the CDR3 plus reference TRBV7-2 and TRBJ2-3, the full variable domain is GAGVSQSPSNKVTEKGKDVELRCDPISGHTALYWYRQSLGQGLEFLIYFQGNSAPDKSGLPSDRFSAERTGGSVSTLTIQRTQQEDSAVYLCASSLFGQGADTQYFGPGTRLTVL.

The V and J genes are TRBV28 and TRBJ1-2; TRBD1 is a possible D gene (5 bases). The CDR3 totals 16 residues. V lost 6 bases and J lost 1, with 18 bases in between. The germline gives CDR1 MDHEN, CDR2 SYDVKM. The CDR3 DNA reads TGTGCCAGCAGCCCGGGGGGGGGACCCTATAACTATGGCTACACCTTC. It yields the protein CASSPGGGPYNYGYTF.

The chain links TRBV15 to TRBJ2-2, with a weak D call TRBD2 (6 bases). Germline V gives CDR1 LNHNV, CDR2 YYDKDF (reference sequence). The germline V and J ends were trimmed by 1 base and 2 bases, with 11 bases remaining between them. The CDR3 length is 16 residues. The CDR3 nucleotides read TGTGCCACCAGCAGAGTACGGGGACTTAACACCGGGGAGCTGTTTTTT. Its translation: CATSRVRGLNTGELFF.

The chain is built from TRBV7-9 and TRBJ2-3; no reliable D call. The CDR3 contains 15 residues. V lost 1 base and J 4 bases, leaving 12 bases between the germline ends. The V gene's germline CDR1 is SEHNR and CDR2 FQNEAQ (reference sequence). CDR3: CASSLVGTVADTQYF. In nucleotides, the CDR3 is TGTGCCAGCAGCTTAGTTGGTACAGTGGCAGATACGCAGTATTTT.

This chain connects TRBV7-3 to TRBJ1-6; TRBD1 matches 10 bases. J lost 6 bases, V lost 2 bases, and 16 bases had no gene match. This CDR3 has 20 amino acids. CDR1 and CDR2 (germline): SGHTA, FQGTGA. The CDR3 spells CASSLWAGTGERLSNSPLHF. The CDR3 coding sequence is TGTGCCAGCAGCTTATGGGCTGGGACAGGGGAACGGCTCTCTAATTCACCCCTCCACTTT.

In its sample, this clone was seen once. The chain combines TRBV7-9 with TRBJ2-5, with 12 bases fitting TRBD2. CDR3 length equals 16 residues. Germline V gene data show CDR1 as SEHNR and CDR2 as FQNEAQ (reference sequence). After removal of 3 bases from V and 1 base from J, the junction contained 3 bases not matched to a gene. The CDR3 spells CASSFRTSGVQETQYF. Here the CDR3 DNA reads TGTGCCAGCAGCTTCAGGACTAGCGGGGTCCAAGAGACCCAGTACTTC.

This clone was seen only once. The chain has TRBV14 and TRBJ2-7, with TRBD1 matching over 9 bases. The germline gives CDR1 SGHDN, CDR2 FVKESK. CDR3 length: 15 residues. Trimming at V came to 0 bases and at J to 6 bases, leaving 6 bases not matched to a gene. CDR3 DNA sequence: TGTGCCAGCAGCCAAGATCATGGGACAGGGCCCGAGCAGTACTTC. Translating gives CASSQDHGTGPEQYF.

The J gene is TRBJ1-1, the V gene TRBV28; D is unresolved. V lost 8 bases to trimming and J lost 0 bases, with 10 bases between them. Germline CDR1 MDHEN, CDR2 SYDVKM. There are 13 residues in the CDR3. The DNA of the CDR3 is TGTGCCAGCCACTTGTTCATGAACACTGAAGCTTTCTTT. The encoded protein is CASHLFMNTEAFF.

The CDR3 region has the DNA TGTGCCAGCAGCTTTCATAGGACAGGGGCTGATCAGCCCCAGCATTTT. It yields the protein CASSFHRTGADQPQHF. The rearrangement joins TRBV7-8 to TRBJ1-5; 9 bases agree with TRBD1. This CDR3 is 16 amino acids long. CDR1 is SGHVS, CDR2 FQNEAQ, per germline. After removal of 3 bases from V and 5 bases from J, the junction contained 8 bases not matched to a gene.

J is TRBJ2-7 and V is TRBV11-2; 10 nucleotides agree with TRBD1. The germline V gene has CDR1 SGHAT and CDR2 FQNNGV. The V segment lost 1 base and the J segment 0 bases; nucleotides outside the gene matches: 3. The CDR3 sequence is 16 residues long. CDR3 protein: CASSLAGQGLSYEQYF. In DNA form, the CDR3 reads TGTGCCAGCAGCTTAGCGGGACAGGGGCTCTCCTACGAGCAGTACTTC.

The chain carries TRBV29-1 and TRBJ1-1; a weak D match, TRBD1 (5 bases). The CDR3 loop spans 13 amino acids. Trimming shortened V by 7 bases and J by 6 bases, and 18 bases separated the two germline ends. Germline V gives CDR1 SQVTM, CDR2 ANQGSEA. The CDR3 here is CSALAGEGSEAFF. Written as DNA, the CDR3 is TGCAGCGCCCTGGCGGGGGAAGGGTCTGAAGCTTTCTTT. Full variable domain (rest looked up from reference TRBV29-1 and TRBJ1-1): SAVISQKPSRDICQRGTSLTIQCQVDSQVTMMFWYRQQPGQSLTLIATANQGSEATYESGFVIDKFPISRPNLTFSTLTVSNMSPEDSSIYLCSALAGEGSEAFFGQGTRLTVV.

The J gene is TRBJ1-2, the V gene TRBV7-3; the D gene is possibly TRBD1 (6 bases). The CDR3 totals 14 residues. Trimming took 5 bases from V and 7 from J, leaving 17 bases between them. Germline loops: CDR1 SGHTA, CDR2 FQGTGA. The DNA of the CDR3 is TGTGCCAGCAGCACCCAACAGGGCCTTAGTGGCTACACCTTC. It codes for CASSTQQGLSGYTF.

This clone was seen only a few times. This chain connects TRBV19 to TRBJ2-6; 10 bases are shared with TRBD1. CDR3 size: 15 residues. The V and J ends lost 6 bases and 2 bases, in that order; junction bases with no gene match: 1. Looked up from germline, CDR1 is LNHDA and CDR2 is SQIVND (reference sequence). The CDR3 sequence: CASRGTGAGANVLTF. The CDR3 DNA reads TGTGCCAGTAGAGGGACAGGGGCTGGGGCCAACGTCCTGACTTTC.

The chain employs TRBV4-3 and TRBJ2-3, with a possible D match to TRBD1 (5 bases). V lost 2 bases, J lost 0 bases, and 9 bases lay in between. Germline V lookup: CDR1 LGHNA, CDR2 YSLEER. The length of the CDR3 is 15 residues. In DNA form, the CDR3 reads TGCGCCAGCAGCCAATCTGCAGGGAGCACAGATACGCAGTATTTT. This translates into CASSQSAGSTDTQYF.

The gene calls are TRBV5-4 and TRBJ1-6; D gene uncertain. CDR1 SGHNT and CDR2 YYREEE come from the germline V gene (reference sequence). The CDR3 contains 16 residues. V dropped 9 bases and J dropped 3 bases, with 19 bases sitting between them. CDR3 sequence reads: CATTGVGLDYNSPLHF. The CDR3 DNA is TGTGCCACCACTGGCGTAGGGTTAGACTATAATTCACCCCTCCACTTT.

The V and J genes are TRBV5-5 and TRBJ1-1; 11 nucleotides match TRBD1. The CDR3 spans 16 residues. The V gene's germline CDR1 is SGHKS and CDR2 YYEKEE (reference sequence). The V segment lost 3 bases and the J segment 5 bases; nucleotides outside the gene matches: 9. The CDR3, as DNA: TGTGCCAGCAGCTCCGGACAGGGGGCTGTGGGGACTGAAGCTTTCTTT. Amino acid sequence: CASSSGQGAVGTEAFF.

This chain uses TRBV5-1 with TRBJ2-2; D is possibly TRBD1 or TRBD2 (5 bases each). Germline CDR1 reads SGHRS; CDR2 reads YFSETQ. CDR3 length equals 15 residues. The ends were cut back, 5 bases at V and 2 bases at J, with 13 bases in the middle. CDR3 loop: CASSFGAINTGELFF. CDR3 in DNA: TGCGCCAGCAGTTTCGGGGCCATCAACACCGGGGAGCTGTTTTTT.

The chain has TRBV12-5 and TRBJ1-1; a possible D gene is TRBD1 (6 bases). There are 16 residues in the CDR3. Germline V gene data show CDR1 as LGHNT and CDR2 as FRNRAP. Trimming took 7 bases from V and 3 from J, leaving 21 bases between them. Here the CDR3 DNA reads TGTGCTAGTGCCAGCACAGGGTTGAGGGGTGACACTGAAGCTTTCTTT. Translated: CASASTGLRGDTEAFF.

In this sample, this clone turned up a few times. The J gene is TRBJ1-6, the V gene TRBV9; D gene uncertain. Germline assignment: CDR1 SGDLS and CDR2 YYNGEE. The CDR3 runs to 15 residues. V lost 0 bases to trimming and J lost 2 bases, with 6 bases between them. The CDR3 region is CASSVGDTYNSPLHF. The CDR3 nucleotides are TGTGCCAGCAGCGTAGGCGATACCTATAATTCACCCCTCCACTTT.